These 13 T cell receptor beta chains originate from one sample sequenced in a study of cytomegalovirus exposure and HLA in healthy donors. PCR primers comprised 60 Vbeta and 13 Jbeta primers. Assay used: immunoSEQ multiplex PCR; TCRdb lists only in-frame clones, some missing. The table includes approximately 160,000 clones, approximately 81% detected once. Sequencing was done on a sample of PBMCs. The receptors come from a boy aged 2 to 9 in good health and CMV-seronegative.

This clone was counted a single time. The chain carries TRBV15 and TRBJ2-1; 11 bases are shared with TRBD2. This CDR3 is built from 16 residues. The germline gives CDR1 LNHNV, CDR2 YYDKDF (reference sequence). V trimming: 0 bases; J trimming: 9 bases; junction bases outside the gene matches: 7. Here the CDR3 reads CATSRDLGTSGGEQFF. CDR3 nucleotide sequence: TGTGCCACCAGCAGAGATTTAGGGACTAGCGGAGGTGAGCAGTTCTTC.

The chain uses TRBV18 and TRBJ2-7; a possible D gene is TRBD2 (5 bases). In germline, CDR1 is KGHSH, CDR2 LQKENI. Between the trimmed V and J ends, which lost 2 bases and 0 bases, there was a span of 14 bases. The CDR3 sequence is 16 residues long. The CDR3 sequence is CASSPVSRASSYEQYF. DNA for the CDR3: TGTGCCAGCTCACCAGTCTCGAGGGCGAGCTCCTACGAGCAGTACTTC. Looking up the rest from reference TRBV18 and TRBJ2-7 gives the full variable domain: NAGVMQNPRHLVRRRGQEARLRCSPMKGHSHVYWYRQLPEEGLKFMVYLQKENIIDESGMPKERFSAEFPKEGPSILRIQQVVRGDSAAYFCASSPVSRASSYEQYFGPGTRLTVT.

This chain links TRBV2 with TRBJ1-5, with unresolved D. This CDR3 is 14 amino acids long. Germline lookup yields CDR1 SNHLY and CDR2 FYNNEI. Trimming removed 9 bases at V and 6 bases at J, with 18 bases between. The CDR3 loop reads CASTGQPRGQPQHF. The CDR3 DNA reads as TGTGCCAGTACTGGCCAGCCCCGAGGTCAGCCCCAGCATTTT.

The chain couples TRBV7-8 to TRBJ2-7, with 11 positions matching TRBD2. Germline V gene data show CDR1 as SGHVS and CDR2 as FQNEAQ. CDR3 size: 18 residues. V trimming: 4 bases; J trimming: 3 bases; junction bases outside the gene matches: 14. The CDR3 loop is CASSSLGTLAGGDYEQYF. The CDR3 nucleotides are TGTGCCAGCAGCTCCCTAGGTACGCTAGCGGGAGGCGACTACGAGCAGTACTTC.

This clone occurred once. This chain links TRBV28 with TRBJ1-4; D ambiguous. The ends were cut back, 4 bases at V and 7 bases at J, with 13 bases in the middle. The CDR3 is made up of 14 amino acids. Germline V gene data show CDR1 as MDHEN and CDR2 as SYDVKM. CDR3 region: CASSSPGWVEKLFF. The CDR3 nucleotides read TGTGCCAGCAGTTCCCCGGGGTGGGTTGAAAAACTGTTTTTT.

The chain joins TRBV6-1 to TRBJ2-7; 7 positions agree with TRBD2. The ends lost 4 bases at V and 3 bases at J; junction bases unmatched: 0. CDR1 is MNHNS, CDR2 SASEGT, per germline. The CDR3 contains 12 residues. The CDR3 DNA reads TGTGCCAGCAGTGGGGGGGGCTACGAGCAGTACTTC. Translating it yields CASSGGGYEQYF.

The chain has TRBV5-1 and TRBJ2-6; D is ambiguous. Germline lookup yields CDR1 SGHRS and CDR2 YFSETQ. Trimming pared 0 bases from V and 0 bases from J, leaving 7 bases between. CDR3 length: 16 residues. The CDR3: CASSLAVISGANVLTF. The DNA for the CDR3 is TGCGCCAGCAGCTTGGCAGTTATCTCTGGGGCCAACGTCCTGACTTTC.

The chain has TRBV18 and TRBJ1-2, with 9 bases identical to TRBD1. The CDR3 contains 14 residues. Trimming cost V 5 bases and J 6 bases; bases outside gene matches: 7. CDR1 is KGHSH and CDR2 is LQKENI in the germline V gene. CDR3 protein: CASSITGGVDGYTF. The CDR3 bases are TGTGCCAGCTCAATCACAGGGGGCGTAGATGGCTACACCTTC. Complete variable domain (other parts from reference TRBV18 and TRBJ1-2): NAGVMQNPRHLVRRRGQEARLRCSPMKGHSHVYWYRQLPEEGLKFMVYLQKENIIDESGMPKERFSAEFPKEGPSILRIQQVVRGDSAAYFCASSITGGVDGYTFGSGTRLTVV.

This rearrangement joins TRBV9 to TRBJ1-2; D not resolved. Looked up from germline, CDR1 is SGDLS and CDR2 is YYNGEE. The CDR3 runs to 13 residues. The V end lost 0 bases, the J end lost 10 bases, and 13 bases lay between the germline ends. The CDR3 is CASSVAVSADYTF. Here the CDR3 DNA reads TGTGCCAGCAGCGTAGCGGTCAGCGCAGACTACACCTTC.

The genes are TRBV5-6 and TRBJ2-1; a possible D gene is TRBD2 (7 bases). V gave up 1 base and J gave up 4 bases, with 21 bases separating them. From germline, CDR1 is SGHDT and CDR2 YYEEEE. The CDR3 is made up of 18 amino acids. The CDR3 spells CASSLRGVGGSHYNEQFF. The DNA for the CDR3 is TGTGCCAGCAGCTTGAGGGGGGTCGGCGGGAGCCATTACAATGAGCAGTTCTTC.

This chain connects TRBV6-6 to TRBJ1-4, with 10 bases matching TRBD1. CDR1 is MNHNY, CDR2 SVGAGI, per germline (reference sequence). The CDR3 sequence is 15 residues long. Unmatched junction bases numbered 3, after V lost 6 bases and J lost 2 bases. CDR3 in amino acids: CASRGTGDTNEKLFF. CDR3 nucleotides: TGTGCCAGCAGAGGGACAGGGGATACTAATGAAAAACTGTTTTTT.

This clone appeared a few times. This CDR3 is CASSLDPAGKDEQYF. The CDR3 DNA follows: TGTGCCAGCAGCTTAGATCCGGCAGGGAAGGACGAGCAGTACTTC. The chain employs TRBV11-3 and TRBJ2-7, with TRBD1 as a possible D gene (5 bases). Trimming stripped 0 bases from V and 5 bases from J, with 14 bases between. The CDR3 covers 15 residues. CDR1 SGHNT and CDR2 YENEEA come from the germline V gene.

V is TRBV9 and J is TRBJ1-4, with unresolved D. CDR3 length: 14 residues. The V end lost 3 bases, the J end lost 0 bases, and 6 bases lay between the germline ends. The germline gives CDR1 SGDLS, CDR2 YYNGEE. The DNA of the CDR3 is TGTGCCAGCAGCGGCACTGCAACTAATGAAAAACTGTTTTTT. Amino acid sequence: CASSGTATNEKLFF.